This T cell receptor beta chain is drawn from a study of blood T cell repertoires in COVID-19. On the study more broadly: Collection of acute and convalescent COVID-19 samples took place in the United States, Italy and Spain.

The CDR3 is 15 amino acids. The V end was cut by 5 bases, the J end by 0 bases, with 14 bases between. Germline-derived CDR1 and CDR2 are MNHEY and SVGAGI. Source study methods: Researchers report that nucleated cell counts were estimated from reference gene primer amplification. Only in-frame clones appear in the TCRdb table, and some are missing; sequencing was by immunoSEQ multiplex PCR. The V and J calls and clone size were taken over from that table, and D and trimming were inferred from the DNA. The data show roughly 33,000 clones, approximately 80% seen once. Sequencing input: peripheral blood. This sequence was found in a woman aged 55-75 years with acute or convalescent COVID-19. This sequence joins TRBV6-5 and TRBJ2-7; maybe TRBD2 (7 bases). The CDR3 coding sequence is TGTGCCAGCAGTCGCGGTGGGGGGGCCTCCTACGAGCAGTACTTC. Protein: CASSRGGGASYEQYF.